The rows below give T cell receptor beta chains drawn from one sample of a study of control samples from healthy donors and cancer patients. This table comes from immunoSEQ multiplex PCR, and its TCRdb copy is limited to in-frame clones, with some not included. The sample comprises about 410,000 clones, over 75% of which are singletons, and around 6.8% rests with the top ten. The sample consisted of PBMCs. These receptor sequences come from a man aged 35 to 55 with head and neck cancer. Each CDR3 is given with its conserved first and last residue. The D gene is left open where the match is weak. Only some rows state a clone size, as once, few, many or a class for expanded clones.

CDR3 length	V gene	clone size	J gene	D gene	CDR3 protein	CDR3 DNA
19	TRBV5-1	.	TRBJ2-3	TRBD2	CASSLPLAGGLLGADTQYF	TGCGCCAGCAGCTTGCCCCTAGCGGGAGGGCTACTAGGGGCAGATACGCAGTATTTT
15	TRBV18	.	TRBJ2-3	.	CASSPRFEGADTQYF	TGTGCCAGCTCTCCGAGGTTCGAAGGGGCAGATACGCAGTATTTT
14	TRBV19	.	TRBJ1-6	TRBD1	CASSRQGYNSPLHF	TGTGCCAGTAGTCGACAGGGCTATAATTCACCCCTCCACTTT
15	TRBV6-2/TRBV6-3	once	TRBJ1-1	.	CASSTRALANTEAFF	TGTGCCAGCAGTACCCGGGCCCTGGCTAACACTGAAGCTTTCTTT
14	TRBV30	.	TRBJ2-7	TRBD1	CACTPGGQGASQYF	TGTGCCTGCACCCCTGGGGGACAGGGGGCGTCGCAGTACTTC
16	TRBV19	.	TRBJ2-3	TRBD2	CASSTIEGLGTDTQYF	TGTGCCAGTAGTACCATCGAGGGACTAGGCACAGATACGCAGTATTTT
16	TRBV7-9	.	TRBJ2-1	.	CASSLTWESSYNEQFF	TGTGCCAGCAGCCTTACCTGGGAGTCCTCCTACAATGAGCAGTTCTTC
14	TRBV19	.	TRBJ1-6	.	CASSPEGYNSPLHF	TGTGCCAGTAGTCCCGAGGGCTATAATTCACCCCTCCACTTT
17	TRBV28	.	TRBJ2-7	TRBD2	CASSGRREGESSYEQYF	TGTGCCAGCAGCGGTAGGCGGGAGGGGGAAAGCTCCTACGAGCAGTACTTC
12	TRBV29-1	.	TRBJ2-1	.	CSVEDKHNEQFF	TGCAGCGTTGAAGATAAACACAATGAGCAGTTCTTC
15	TRBV6-6	.	TRBJ2-4	.	CASSYPGPGTNIQYF	TGTGCCAGCAGTTACCCGGGACCCGGGACAAACATTCAGTACTTC
13	TRBV18	.	TRBJ1-2	.	CASSRDSNYGYTF	TGTGCCAGCTCACGGGACTCCAACTATGGCTACACCTTC
15	TRBV6-2/TRBV6-3	.	TRBJ1-3	TRBD1	CASSYYGTAGNTIYF	TGTGCCAGCAGTTACTACGGGACAGCTGGAAACACCATATATTTT
15	TRBV7-6	.	TRBJ1-4	.	CASSRRIATNEKLFF	TGTGCCAGCAGCCGCCGCATTGCAACTAATGAAAAACTGTTTTTT
13	TRBV10-3	.	TRBJ1-1	.	CAISDYTNTEAFF	TGTGCCATCAGTGACTACACGAACACTGAAGCTTTCTTT
15	TRBV4-3	.	TRBJ1-5	.	CASSQDLLFPQPQHF	TGCGCCAGCAGCCAAGATTTGTTGTTTCCTCAGCCCCAGCATTTT
13	TRBV18	.	TRBJ1-2	.	CASSQGGDYGYTF	TGTGCCAGCTCACAGGGGGGTGACTATGGCTACACCTTC
14	TRBV6-1	.	TRBJ1-1	TRBD1	CASREDRVKTEAFF	TGTGCCAGCAGAGAAGACAGGGTTAAGACTGAAGCTTTCTTT
14	TRBV7-2	once	TRBJ1-3	.	CASSLVGRGDTIYF	TGTGCCAGCAGCTTAGTGGGGAGGGGAGACACCATATATTTT
13	TRBV10-2	.	TRBJ1-6	.	CASSGQGASPLHF	TGCGCCAGCAGTGGGCAGGGCGCTTCACCCCTCCACTTT
16	TRBV9	.	TRBJ1-1	.	CASSVGQVPRNTEAFF	TGTGCCAGCAGCGTAGGGCAGGTCCCCAGGAACACTGAAGCTTTCTTT
15	TRBV5-4	.	TRBJ2-7	TRBD1	CASSEGQERFYEQYF	TGTGCCAGCAGCGAAGGACAGGAGAGGTTCTACGAGCAGTACTTC
18	TRBV7-2	.	TRBJ1-6	.	CASSPNGLGGIQYSPLHF	TGTGCCAGCAGCCCTAACGGCCTGGGGGGAATCCAATATTCACCCCTCCACTTT
17	TRBV4-3	.	TRBJ1-1	.	CASSPNSATGTNTEAFF	TGCGCCAGCAGCCCTAACTCCGCGACAGGAACGAACACTGAAGCTTTCTTT
15	TRBV6-6	.	TRBJ1-5	TRBD1	CASSYSGQGHQPQHF	TGTGCCAGCAGTTATAGCGGACAGGGACATCAGCCCCAGCATTTT
18	TRBV5-1	many	TRBJ2-7	.	CASSLVRGSPIGTSEQYF	TGCGCCAGCAGCCTGGTCAGGGGCTCGCCGATTGGAACTTCCGAGCAGTACTTC
14	TRBV3-1/TRBV3-2	.	TRBJ2-3	.	CASSQRGHTDTQYF	TGTGCCAGCAGCCAACGCGGGCACACAGATACGCAGTATTTT
11	TRBV30	.	TRBJ2-7	TRBD1	CAWKGAYEQYF	TGTGCCTGGAAGGGGGCATACGAGCAGTACTTC